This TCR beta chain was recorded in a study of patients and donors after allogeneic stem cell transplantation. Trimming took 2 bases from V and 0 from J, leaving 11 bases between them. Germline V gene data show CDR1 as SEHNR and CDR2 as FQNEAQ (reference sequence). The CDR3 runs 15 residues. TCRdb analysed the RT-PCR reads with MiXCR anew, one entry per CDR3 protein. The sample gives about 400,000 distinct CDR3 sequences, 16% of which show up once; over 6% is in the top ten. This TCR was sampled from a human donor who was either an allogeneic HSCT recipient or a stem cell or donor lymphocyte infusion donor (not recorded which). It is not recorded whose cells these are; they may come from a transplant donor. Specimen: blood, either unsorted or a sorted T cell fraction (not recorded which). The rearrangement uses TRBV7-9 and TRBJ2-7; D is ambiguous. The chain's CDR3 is CASSLHAKSSYEQYF. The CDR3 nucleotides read TGTGCCAGCAGCTTACACGCCAAGAGCTCCTACGAGCAGTACTTC. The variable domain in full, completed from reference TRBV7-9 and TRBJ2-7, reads DTGVSQNPRHKITKRGQNVTFRCDPISEHNRLYWYRQTLGQGPEFLTYFQNEAQLEKSRLLSDRFSAERPKGSFSTLEIQRTEQGDSAMYLCASSLHAKSSYEQYFGPGTRLTVT.